These 31 T cell receptor beta chains share one sample of origin, sequenced in a study of graft-versus-host responses after intestinal transplantation. Only in-frame clones appear in the TCRdb table, and some are missing; sequencing was by immunoSEQ multiplex PCR. The table has some 90,000 clones, 85% to 95% seen once. No antigen is known for these receptors. The input for sequencing was unstimulated CD8+ T cells sorted from spleen or lymph node cells, taken before intestinal transplant. Receptors were obtained from a human donor who received an intestinal transplant.

This chain joins TRBV9 and TRBJ2-3; 8 nucleotides match TRBD2. Germline trimming cut 2 bases from V and 5 bases from J; bases unmatched to any gene: 4. The CDR3 totals 14 residues. From germline, CDR1 is SGDLS and CDR2 YYNGEE. CDR3 coding DNA: TGTGCCAGCAGCGTGTCGGGAGGGAAAGATACGCAGTATTTT. Protein sequence: CASSVSGGKDTQYF.

This clone was seen only a few times. This chain uses TRBV27 with TRBJ2-1; 9 bases are shared with TRBD1. The ends lost 5 bases at V and 5 bases at J; junction bases unmatched: 4. Looked up from germline, CDR1 is MNHEY and CDR2 is SMNVEV (reference sequence). The length of the CDR3 is 14 residues. CDR3 bases: TGTGCCAGCAGTCGGACAGGGGTGCACAATGAGCAGTTCTTC. Residues: CASSRTGVHNEQFF.

V and J are TRBV4-2 and TRBJ2-1, with a tentative D call TRBD2 (5 bases). CDR1 and CDR2 from the germline V gene are LGHNA and YNFKEQ. Trimming removed 0 bases from V and 4 bases from J, with 13 bases in between. The CDR3 spans 16 residues. Here the CDR3 DNA reads TGTGCCAGCAGCCAAGATAGGACGGGGAATTACAATGAGCAGTTCTTC. Protein product: CASSQDRTGNYNEQFF.

The rearrangement links TRBV7-2 to TRBJ2-5, with TRBD2 matching over 11 bases. V lost 1 base to trimming and J lost 3 bases; unmatched junction nucleotides: 10. The CDR3 runs 18 residues. Germline values: CDR1 SGHTA, CDR2 FQGNSA. The CDR3 sequence: CASSLVWASGGIEETQYF. The CDR3 bases are TGTGCCAGCAGCTTAGTTTGGGCTAGCGGGGGGATAGAAGAGACCCAGTACTTC.

The chain recombines TRBV6-1 with TRBJ2-1; D is uncertain. Per the germline V gene, CDR1 is MNHNS and CDR2 is SASEGT. Trimming removed 7 bases from V and 5 bases from J, with 18 bases in between. The CDR3 length is 15 residues. The CDR3 protein is CASKRKVGLDNEQFF. CDR3 bases: TGTGCCAGCAAGCGAAAAGTTGGCCTGGACAATGAGCAGTTCTTC.

The chain employs TRBV7-8 and TRBJ2-5; a possible D gene is TRBD1 (5 bases). The CDR3 has 14 amino acids. Trimming took 5 bases from V and 5 from J, leaving 15 bases between them. Germline CDR1 is SGHVS and CDR2 is FQNEAQ. The CDR3, as DNA: TGTGCCAGCAGCCCACTCAGGGAATGGGAGACCCAGTACTTC. It encodes CASSPLREWETQYF.

The chain employs TRBV7-2 and TRBJ2-3; D might be TRBD1 (6 bases). From germline, CDR1 is SGHTA and CDR2 FQGNSA. V was pared by 2 bases and J by 2 bases, with 17 bases between. The CDR3 runs 17 residues. For the CDR3, the DNA is TGTGCCAGCAGCTTAACTTATTTGGGGACAAACACAGATACGCAGTATTTT. Its translation: CASSLTYLGTNTDTQYF.

As to this clone: In the same sample, other DNA sequences code for this CDR3. V is TRBV10-2 and J is TRBJ2-7; 12 nucleotides align to TRBD2. Germline CDR1 and CDR2: WSHSY and SAAADI. The CDR3 runs 14 residues. V was pared by 9 bases and J by 3 bases, with 6 bases of the junction left unmatched. The CDR3 is CASRLAGEVYEQYF. Here the CDR3 DNA reads TGCGCCAGTAGACTAGCGGGAGAGGTCTACGAGCAGTACTTC.

The rearrangement links TRBV6-7 to TRBJ2-3; 15 nucleotides agree with TRBD2. TRBV6-7 is flagged as an ORF with uncertain function. J lost 6 bases, V lost 4 bases, and 11 bases had no gene match. The CDR3 runs to 18 residues. This CDR3 reads CASSLLRTSGGGWDTQYF. The CDR3 bases are TGTGCCAGCAGTTTATTACGGACTAGCGGGGGGGGTTGGGATACGCAGTATTTT.

The chain joins TRBV5-8 to TRBJ1-1, with D unclear. V lost 2 bases to trimming and J lost 5 bases, with 19 bases between them. Germline CDR1 and CDR2: SGHTS and YDEGEE. The CDR3 length is 16 residues. Here the CDR3 DNA reads TGTGCCAGCAGCTTAGGTTGGGCAGGAACGGATACTGAAGCTTTCTTT. Translating it yields CASSLGWAGTDTEAFF.

V is TRBV5-3 and J is TRBJ1-4, with D perhaps matching TRBD1 (5 bases). Being an ORF, TRBV5-3 has a function that is uncertain. The CDR3 runs to 16 residues. Trimming took 2 bases from V and 4 from J, leaving 15 bases between them. The DNA of the CDR3 is TGTGCCAGAAGCTTTGCCAGGGCAAGATTTAATGAAAAACTGTTTTTT. It is translated as CARSFARARFNEKLFF.

The rearrangement links TRBV28 to TRBJ2-4; 7 bases align to TRBD1. Germline values: CDR1 MDHEN, CDR2 SYDVKM. After removal of 5 bases from V and 1 base from J, the junction contained 11 bases not matched to a gene. The CDR3 has 17 residues. CDR3 bases: TGTGCCAGCAGTCTCAAGACAGGGCCCTCCGCCAAAAACATTCAGTACTTC. Protein product: CASSLKTGPSAKNIQYF.

V usage is TRBV14 and J usage is TRBJ1-1; no reliable D call. Trimming shortened V by 4 bases and J by 2 bases, and 8 bases separated the two germline ends. This CDR3 spans 13 amino acids. Germline values: CDR1 SGHDN, CDR2 FVKESK. This CDR3 is CASSLQFNTEAFF. The CDR3 region has the DNA TGTGCCAGCAGCCTACAGTTTAACACTGAAGCTTTCTTT.

J is TRBJ2-1 and V is TRBV5-8; D uncertain. V lost 0 bases to trimming and J lost 6 bases, with 4 bases between them. Germline V gene data show CDR1 as SGHTS and CDR2 as YDEGEE. The CDR3 extends over 12 amino acids. Written as DNA, the CDR3 is TGTGCCAGCAGCTTGGCCCTCAATGAGCAGTTCTTC. Amino acids: CASSLALNEQFF.

This clone occurred once. The V and J genes are TRBV9 and TRBJ2-7; D not resolved. Germline V CDR1 and CDR2: SGDLS, YYNGEE. V dropped 0 bases and J dropped 5 bases, with 6 bases sitting between them. This CDR3 is 12 amino acids long. CDR3 DNA sequence: TGTGCCAGCAGCGTAGGGGCCCACGAGCAGTACTTC. It codes for CASSVGAHEQYF.

The gene calls are TRBV6-1 and TRBJ2-5, with 11 bases fitting TRBD2. The CDR3 consists of 15 residues. Losses at the gene ends were 2 bases for V and 2 bases for J; bases not matched to a gene: 1. Germline-derived CDR1 and CDR2 are MNHNS and SASEGT. The CDR3 loop is CASSELAGGQETQYF. DNA of the CDR3: TGTGCCAGCAGTGAACTAGCGGGAGGTCAAGAGACCCAGTACTTC.

This chain uses TRBV13 with TRBJ2-2; D not resolved. This CDR3 is built from 14 residues. The V end was cut by 4 bases, the J end by 4 bases, with 10 bases between. The germline gives CDR1 PRHDT, CDR2 FYEKMQ (reference sequence). This CDR3 reads CASSYSIGTGELFF. Here the CDR3 DNA reads TGTGCCAGCAGCTATTCCATCGGCACCGGGGAGCTGTTTTTT.

This chain uses TRBV5-4 with TRBJ2-1, with TRBD2 matching over 8 bases. Germline assignment: CDR1 SGHNT and CDR2 YYREEE (reference sequence). V lost 4 bases, J lost 2 bases, and 2 bases stayed unmatched. The CDR3 is 14 amino acids. CDR3: CASSNGRAYNEQFF. The CDR3 DNA is TGTGCCAGCAGCAACGGGAGGGCCTACAATGAGCAGTTCTTC.

In this sample, this clone turned up once. This chain uses TRBV14 with TRBJ2-7, with D perhaps matching TRBD1 (5 bases). Trimming pared 3 bases from V and 3 bases from J, leaving 12 bases between. Germline V lookup: CDR1 SGHDN, CDR2 FVKESK. The CDR3 totals 14 residues. CDR3 sequence: CASSQSGWNYEQYF. In DNA, the CDR3 is TGTGCCAGCAGCCAGTCAGGGTGGAACTACGAGCAGTACTTC.

The rearrangement links TRBV11-2 to TRBJ2-1, with 7 positions matching TRBD1. CDR3 length: 18 residues. CDR1 SGHAT and CDR2 FQNNGV come from the germline V gene. With 1 base clipped from V and 1 base from J, the junction kept 10 bases outside the gene matches. The chain's CDR3 is CASSLAYGTVLSYNEQFF. CDR3 in DNA: TGTGCCAGCAGCTTAGCCTACGGGACAGTTCTTTCCTACAATGAGCAGTTCTTC.

The rearrangement links TRBV30 to TRBJ2-3; D possibly corresponds to TRBD2 (5 bases). From germline, CDR1 is GTSNPN and CDR2 SVGIG (reference sequence). V gave up 1 base and J gave up 4 bases, with 12 bases separating them. The CDR3 is 14 amino acids. The CDR3 region is CAWSDGVQPDTQYF. In nucleotides, the CDR3 is TGTGCCTGGAGTGACGGGGTTCAGCCAGATACGCAGTATTTT.

The gene calls are TRBV2 and TRBJ2-5; 7 nucleotides agree with TRBD2. Germline V gene data show CDR1 as SNHLY and CDR2 as FYNNEI. This CDR3 comprises 15 residues. Trimming at V came to 6 bases and at J to 5 bases, leaving 12 bases not matched to a gene. The chain's CDR3 is CASSNRGGRSETQYF. The DNA for the CDR3 is TGTGCCAGCAGCAATCGGGGCGGGAGATCGGAGACCCAGTACTTC.

The chain has TRBV30 and TRBJ1-2; 7 bases fit TRBD1. The V and J ends lost 0 bases and 8 bases, in that order; junction bases with no gene match: 6. Germline lookup yields CDR1 GTSNPN and CDR2 SVGIG (reference sequence). The CDR3 loop spans 13 amino acids. CDR3 DNA sequence: TGTGCCTGGAGTGTACAAGACAGGGTAGGCTACACCTTC. It translates to CAWSVQDRVGYTF.

Comments on this clone: The identical CDR3 is also encoded by other nucleotide sequences in the sample. This chain joins TRBV27 and TRBJ1-5, with D perhaps TRBD1 (5 bases). Trimming shortened V by 3 bases and J by 1 base, and 7 bases separated the two germline ends. Germline values: CDR1 MNHEY, CDR2 SMNVEV (reference sequence). This CDR3 has 14 amino acids. CDR3 DNA: TGTGCCAGCAGTTTTGGGGGGAGCAATCAGCCCCAGCATTTT. Protein product: CASSFGGSNQPQHF.

This clone occurred once. The chain couples TRBV19 to TRBJ2-7; 11 positions match TRBD1. The germline V gene has CDR1 LNHDA and CDR2 SQIVND (reference sequence). There are 14 residues in the CDR3. Trimming cost V 3 bases and J 3 bases; bases outside gene matches: 1. The CDR3 here is CASSMGTGGYEQYF. CDR3 DNA sequence: TGTGCCAGTAGTATGGGGACAGGGGGCTACGAGCAGTACTTC.

The chain joins TRBV4-3 to TRBJ2-7; 10 positions match TRBD1. The CDR3 loop spans 15 amino acids. V dropped 4 bases and J dropped 0; count of bases not matched to a gene: 3. Germline V gene lookup returns CDR1 LGHNA and CDR2 YSLEER. DNA of the CDR3: TGCGCCAGCAGCCTCGGGACAGGGGACTCCTACGAGCAGTACTTC. This sequence encodes CASSLGTGDSYEQYF.

V and J are TRBV13 and TRBJ2-3; no clear D. The length of the CDR3 is 12 residues. The V end lost 2 bases, the J end lost 5 bases, and 5 bases lay between the germline ends. CDR1 and CDR2 (germline): PRHDT, FYEKMQ (reference sequence). CDR3 sequence: CASSLLKDTQYF. The CDR3 DNA follows: TGTGCCAGCAGCTTACTTAAAGATACGCAGTATTTT. The whole variable domain, remainder taken from reference TRBV13 and TRBJ2-3, is AAGVIQSPRHLIKEKRETATLKCYPIPRHDTVYWYQQGPGQDPQFLISFYEKMQSDKGSIPDRFSAQQFSDYHSELNMSSLELGDSALYFCASSLLKDTQYFGPGTRLTVL.

The rearrangement uses TRBV14 and TRBJ2-3; perhaps TRBD2 as D (5 bases). V lost 0 bases to trimming and J lost 0 bases, with 16 bases between them. Germline CDR1 reads SGHDN; CDR2 reads FVKESK. The length of the CDR3 is 18 residues. CDR3 nucleotides: TGTGCCAGCAGCCAAGAGTCTAGCATCCACTCTAGCACAGATACGCAGTATTTT. Its protein product is CASSQESSIHSSTDTQYF.

This chain links TRBV6-1 with TRBJ2-2, with 7 positions matching TRBD1. Germline V gene sequence: CDR1 MNHNS, CDR2 SASEGT. CDR3 length: 15 amino acids. V gave up 4 bases and J gave up 6 bases; unmatched junction bases: 8. The CDR3 here is CASSAGQSGPGELFF. The CDR3 DNA reads as TGTGCCAGCAGTGCGGGACAGTCGGGGCCCGGGGAGCTGTTTTTT.

CDR3 in DNA: TGTGCCAGCAGTGAAGATGGGCCGCAGGGGGCATGGTATGGCTACACCTTC. It codes for CASSEDGPQGAWYGYTF. V is TRBV6-1 and J is TRBJ1-2; 8 nucleotides align to TRBD1. Germline trimming cut 1 base from V and 5 bases from J; bases unmatched to any gene: 12. From germline, CDR1 is MNHNS and CDR2 SASEGT. The CDR3 is made up of 17 amino acids.

The chain joins TRBV5-6 to TRBJ2-5; D may be TRBD2 (6 bases). The germline V gene encodes CDR1 SGHDT and CDR2 YYEEEE. V lost 4 bases and J lost 3, with 10 bases in between. CDR3 length: 13 amino acids. CDR3 sequence reads: CASSHSGEETQYF. The CDR3 region has the DNA TGTGCCAGCAGCCACTCGGGGGAAGAGACCCAGTACTTC.